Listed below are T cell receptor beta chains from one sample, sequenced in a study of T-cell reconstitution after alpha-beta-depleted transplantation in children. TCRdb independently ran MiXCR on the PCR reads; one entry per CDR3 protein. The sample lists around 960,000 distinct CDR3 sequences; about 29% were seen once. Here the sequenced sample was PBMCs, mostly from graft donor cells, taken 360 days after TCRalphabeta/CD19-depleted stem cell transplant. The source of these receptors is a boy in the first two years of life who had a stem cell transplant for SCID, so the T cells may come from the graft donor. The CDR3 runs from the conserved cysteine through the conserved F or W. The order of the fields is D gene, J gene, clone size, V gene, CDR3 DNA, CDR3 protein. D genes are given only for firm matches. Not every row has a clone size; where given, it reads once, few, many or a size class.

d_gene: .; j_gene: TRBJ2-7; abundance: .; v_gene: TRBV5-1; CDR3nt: TGCGCCAGCAGCTTGGCCGTCGGGGGCGAGCAGTACTTC; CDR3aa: CASSLAVGGEQYF
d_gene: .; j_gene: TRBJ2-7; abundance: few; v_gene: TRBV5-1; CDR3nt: TGCGCCAGCAGCGCCCCTAGGGCGGGGTCTTCCTACGAGCAGTACTTC; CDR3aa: CASSAPRAGSSYEQYF
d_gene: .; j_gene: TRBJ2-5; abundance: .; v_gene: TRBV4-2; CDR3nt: TGTGCCAGCAGCCAACTCCTTCGGGCGGGCCAAGAGACCCAGTACTTC; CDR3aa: CASSQLLRAGQETQYF
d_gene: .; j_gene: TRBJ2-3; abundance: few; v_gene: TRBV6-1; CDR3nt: TGTGCCAGCAGAATGGCGGTCAGCACAGATACGCAGTATTTT; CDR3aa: CASRMAVSTDTQYF
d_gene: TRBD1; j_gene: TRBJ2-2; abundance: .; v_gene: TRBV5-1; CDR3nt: TGCGCCAGCAGCTTACAGGGGCGCATAGTCGGGGAGCTGTTTTTT; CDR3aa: CASSLQGRIVGELFF
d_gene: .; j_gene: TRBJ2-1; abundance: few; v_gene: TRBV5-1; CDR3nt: TGCGCCAGCAGCCAGGGCGGCGACTACAATGAGCAGTTCTTC; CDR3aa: CASSQGGDYNEQFF
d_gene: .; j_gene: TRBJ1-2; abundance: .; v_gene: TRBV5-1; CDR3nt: TGCGCCAGCAGTTTCGGGACCTACTATGGCTACACCTTC; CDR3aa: CASSFGTYYGYTF
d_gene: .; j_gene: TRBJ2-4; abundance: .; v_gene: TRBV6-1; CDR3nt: TGTGCCAGCAGTCCCGTCCAACTGGACAAGTCCGCAAACATTCAGTACTTC; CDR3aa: CASSPVQLDKSANIQYF
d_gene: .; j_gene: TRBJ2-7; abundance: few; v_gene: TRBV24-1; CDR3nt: TGTGCCACCAGTGATTTGCATGGCGGGGTCTACGAGCAGTACTTC; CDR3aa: CATSDLHGGVYEQYF
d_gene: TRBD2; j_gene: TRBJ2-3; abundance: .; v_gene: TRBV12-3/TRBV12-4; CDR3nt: TGTGCCAGCCATCTGGGGGGGGGCACAGATACGCAGTATTTT; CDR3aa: CASHLGGGTDTQYF
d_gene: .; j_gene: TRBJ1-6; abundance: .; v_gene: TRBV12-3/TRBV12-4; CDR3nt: TGTGCCAGCAGTCAGGACGGGTCTGGGTCACCCCTCCACTTT; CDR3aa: CASSQDGSGSPLHF
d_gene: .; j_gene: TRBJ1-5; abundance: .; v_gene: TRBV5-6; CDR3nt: TGTGCCAGCAGCTTGCGGACGGGCCGGTGGGATCAGCCCCAGCATTTT; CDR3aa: CASSLRTGRWDQPQHF
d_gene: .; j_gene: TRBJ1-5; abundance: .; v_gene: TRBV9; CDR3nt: TGTGCCAGCAGCGTAGATGGGGGGCTAAATCAGCCCCAGCATTTT; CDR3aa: CASSVDGGLNQPQHF
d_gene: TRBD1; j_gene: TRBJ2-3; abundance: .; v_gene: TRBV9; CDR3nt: TGTGCCAGCAGCGTAGCCGGGACAGGGGGAGATACGCAGTATTTT; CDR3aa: CASSVAGTGGDTQYF
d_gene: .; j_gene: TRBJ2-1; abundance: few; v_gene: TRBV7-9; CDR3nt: TGTGCCAGCAGCCTGCTGAGGTTAGGGGGGAATGAGCAGTTCTTC; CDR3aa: CASSLLRLGGNEQFF
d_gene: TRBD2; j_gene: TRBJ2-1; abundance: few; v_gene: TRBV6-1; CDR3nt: TGTGCCAGCAGGGACCCCGATAGCGGGGGGAACTACAATGAGCAGTTCTTC; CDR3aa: CASRDPDSGGNYNEQFF
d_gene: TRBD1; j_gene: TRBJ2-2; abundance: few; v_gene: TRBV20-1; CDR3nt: TGCAGTGCTAGAGCGGGGACAGCGAACACCGGGGAGCTGTTTTTT; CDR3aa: CSARAGTANTGELFF
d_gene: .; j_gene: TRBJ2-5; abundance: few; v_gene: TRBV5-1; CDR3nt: TGCGCCAGCAGCGTAAGAAGGGGTGAGGAGACCCAGTACTTC; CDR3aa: CASSVRRGEETQYF
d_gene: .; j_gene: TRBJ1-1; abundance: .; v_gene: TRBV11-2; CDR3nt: TGTGCCAGCAGCTCACGGACAGTTTTTCTTACTGCGAACACTGAAGCTTTCTTT; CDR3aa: CASSSRTVFLTANTEAFF
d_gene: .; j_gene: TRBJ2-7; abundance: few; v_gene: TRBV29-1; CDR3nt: TGCAGCGCCGGGGCCGGGGGGCGGGACGAGCAGTACTTC; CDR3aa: CSAGAGGRDEQYF
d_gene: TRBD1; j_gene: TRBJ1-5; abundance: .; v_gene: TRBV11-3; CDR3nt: TGTGCCAGCAGCTCGGACAGGGTTGCCCAGCCCCAGCATTTT; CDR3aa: CASSSDRVAQPQHF
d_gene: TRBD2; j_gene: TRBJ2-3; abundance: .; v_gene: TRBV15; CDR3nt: TGTGCCACCAGCATAGATCGAGGGGGACTAGCGGGGGAAACAGATACGCAGTATTTT; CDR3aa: CATSIDRGGLAGETDTQYF
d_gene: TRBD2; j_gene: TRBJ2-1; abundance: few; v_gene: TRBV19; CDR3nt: TGTGCCAGTACCGGCGGGGGGTATTACAATGAGCAGTTCTTC; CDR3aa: CASTGGGYYNEQFF
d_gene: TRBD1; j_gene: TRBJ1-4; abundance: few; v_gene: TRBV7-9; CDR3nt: TGTGCCAGCAGATCCGGGACAGGGCGTGAAAAACTGTTTTTT; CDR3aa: CASRSGTGREKLFF
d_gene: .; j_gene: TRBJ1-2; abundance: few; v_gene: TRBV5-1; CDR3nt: TGCGCCAGCAGCTTGAACGGGTTCCTCTATGGCTACACCTTC; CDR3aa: CASSLNGFLYGYTF
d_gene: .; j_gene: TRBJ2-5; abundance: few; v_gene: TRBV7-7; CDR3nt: TGTGCCAGCAGCTTAGTGGCAGCCTCCGGAGAGACCCAGTACTTC; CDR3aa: CASSLVAASGETQYF
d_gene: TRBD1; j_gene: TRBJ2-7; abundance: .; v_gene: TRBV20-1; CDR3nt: TGCAGTGCTAGAGATAGTTACAGGGGATATTGGTACGAGCAGTACTTC; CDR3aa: CSARDSYRGYWYEQYF
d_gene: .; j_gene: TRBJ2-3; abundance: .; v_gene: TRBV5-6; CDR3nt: TGTGCCAGCAGCTTTGTGGCGGGGTCAGATACGCAGTATTTT; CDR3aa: CASSFVAGSDTQYF
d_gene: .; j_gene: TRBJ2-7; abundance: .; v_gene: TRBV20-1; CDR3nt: TGCAGTGCGCACAGGGGGGGTTCCTACGAGCAGTACTTC; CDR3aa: CSAHRGGSYEQYF
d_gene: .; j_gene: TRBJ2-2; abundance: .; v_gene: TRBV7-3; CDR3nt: TGTGCCAGCAGCCCCGACGGCGCCGGGGAGCTGTTTTTT; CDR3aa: CASSPDGAGELFF
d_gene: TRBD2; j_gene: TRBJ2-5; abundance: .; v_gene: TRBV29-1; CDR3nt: TGCAGCGCCAGACTAGCGGGGGCGCTGGGGGAGACCCAGTACTTC; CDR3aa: CSARLAGALGETQYF
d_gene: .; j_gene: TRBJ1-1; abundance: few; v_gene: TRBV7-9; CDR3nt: TGTGCCAGCAGCTTAGCGCCAGCCACTGAAGCTTTCTTT; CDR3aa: CASSLAPATEAFF
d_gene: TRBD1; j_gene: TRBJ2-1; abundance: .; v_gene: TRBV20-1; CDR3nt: TGCAGTGCTAGACGTGGACAGGGGGTTTACAATGAGCAGTTCTTC; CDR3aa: CSARRGQGVYNEQFF
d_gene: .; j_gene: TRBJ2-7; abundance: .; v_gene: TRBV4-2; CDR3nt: TGTGCCAGCAGCCAAGAGCGGACCTTTTACGAGCAGTACTTC; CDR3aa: CASSQERTFYEQYF
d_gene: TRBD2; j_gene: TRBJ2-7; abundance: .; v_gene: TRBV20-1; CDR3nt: TGCAGTGCCGAGGGACTAGCGGGGGTCTACGAGCAGTACTTC; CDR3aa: CSAEGLAGVYEQYF
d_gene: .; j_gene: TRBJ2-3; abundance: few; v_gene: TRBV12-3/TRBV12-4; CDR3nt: TGTGCCAGCAGTTTAGGAGTAAGGGTAGGGACAGATACGCAGTATTTT; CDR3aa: CASSLGVRVGTDTQYF
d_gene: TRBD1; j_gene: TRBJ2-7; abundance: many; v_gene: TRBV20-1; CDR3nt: TGCAGTGCCAAAAGGGACAGGGGGTACGAGCAGTACTTC; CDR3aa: CSAKRDRGYEQYF
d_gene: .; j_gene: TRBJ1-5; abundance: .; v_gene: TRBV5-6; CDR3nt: TGTGCCAGCAGCCTCGGGGGGTCTAACAATCAGCCCCAGCATTTT; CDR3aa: CASSLGGSNNQPQHF
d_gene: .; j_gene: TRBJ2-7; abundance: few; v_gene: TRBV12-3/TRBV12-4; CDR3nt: TGTGCCAGCAGGCCTCCGGGACTGGAGTCCTACGAGCAGTACTTC; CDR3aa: CASRPPGLESYEQYF
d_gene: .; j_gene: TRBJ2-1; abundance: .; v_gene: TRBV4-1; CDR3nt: TGCGCCAGCAGCCAAGAGGAGACTGTATACAATGAGCAGTTCTTC; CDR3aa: CASSQEETVYNEQFF
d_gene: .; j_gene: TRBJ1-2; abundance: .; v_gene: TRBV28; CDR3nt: TGTGCCAGTCTAAGATCAGGCATTTATGGCTACACCTTC; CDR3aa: CASLRSGIYGYTF